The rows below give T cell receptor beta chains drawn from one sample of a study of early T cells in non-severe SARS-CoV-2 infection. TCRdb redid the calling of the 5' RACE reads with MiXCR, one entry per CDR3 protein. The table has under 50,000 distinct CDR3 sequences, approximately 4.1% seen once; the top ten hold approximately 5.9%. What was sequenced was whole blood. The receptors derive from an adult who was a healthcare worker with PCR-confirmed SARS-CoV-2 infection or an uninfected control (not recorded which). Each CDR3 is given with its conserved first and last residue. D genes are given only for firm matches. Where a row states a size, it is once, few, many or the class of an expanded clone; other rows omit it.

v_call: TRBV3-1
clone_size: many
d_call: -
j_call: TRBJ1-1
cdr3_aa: CASSPGQGNTEAFF
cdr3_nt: TGTGCCAGCAGCCCTGGTCAGGGGAACACTGAAGCTTTCTTT

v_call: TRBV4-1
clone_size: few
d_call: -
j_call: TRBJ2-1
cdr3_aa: CASSQDKLAAEQFF
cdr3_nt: TGCGCCAGCAGCCAAGATAAACTAGCCGCTGAGCAGTTCTTC

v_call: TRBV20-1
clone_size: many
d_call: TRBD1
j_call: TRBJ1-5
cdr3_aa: CSASEGQRNQPQHF
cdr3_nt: TGCAGTGCTAGTGAGGGACAGAGAAATCAGCCCCAGCATTTT

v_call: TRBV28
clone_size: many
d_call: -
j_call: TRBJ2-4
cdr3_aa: CASSPRANIQYF
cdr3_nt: TGTGCCAGCAGTCCCAGGGCAAACATTCAGTACTTC

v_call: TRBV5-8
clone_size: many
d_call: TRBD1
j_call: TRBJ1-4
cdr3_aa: CASSAGQGPNEKLFF
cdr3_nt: TGTGCCAGCAGCGCCGGACAGGGCCCAAATGAAAAACTGTTTTTT

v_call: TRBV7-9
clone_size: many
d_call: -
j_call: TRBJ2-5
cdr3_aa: CATTGEEETQYF
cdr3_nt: TGTGCCACCACGGGAGAGGAGGAGACCCAGTACTTC

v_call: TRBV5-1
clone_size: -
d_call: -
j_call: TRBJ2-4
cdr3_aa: CASSSRHRLGSNIQYF
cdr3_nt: TGCGCCAGCAGCTCAAGACACCGTCTGGGATCGAACATTCAGTACTTC

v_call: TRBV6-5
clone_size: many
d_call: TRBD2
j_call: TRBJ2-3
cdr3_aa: CASSPGTSGFRDTQYF
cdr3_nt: TGTGCCAGCAGCCCCGGGACTAGCGGGTTTCGAGATACGCAGTATTTT

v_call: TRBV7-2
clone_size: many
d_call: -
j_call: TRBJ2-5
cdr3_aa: CASSADRTYQYF
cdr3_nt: TGTGCCAGCAGTGCGGACAGAACGTACCAGTACTTC

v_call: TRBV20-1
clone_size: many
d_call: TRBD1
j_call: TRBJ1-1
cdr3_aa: CSAGGPKGAEAFF
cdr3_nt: TGCAGTGCAGGGGGCCCTAAGGGCGCTGAAGCTTTCTTT

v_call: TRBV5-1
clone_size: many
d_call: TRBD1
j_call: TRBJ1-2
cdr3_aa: CASSPRDRDPSGGYTF
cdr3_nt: TGCGCCAGCAGCCCGCGCGACAGGGACCCTTCTGGTGGCTACACCTTC

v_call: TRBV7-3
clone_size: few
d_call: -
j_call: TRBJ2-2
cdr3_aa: CASSFATTGAGAGELFF
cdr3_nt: TGTGCCAGCAGCTTTGCCACGACAGGAGCCGGCGCCGGGGAGCTGTTTTTT